This T cell receptor (beta chain) appears in the sequencing data of a study of OX40 agonist ivuxolimab in advanced cancers. General observations from the study: On average, CD8+ T cells showed a greater number of expanded clones than CD4+. The study observed clonal expansion of CD4+ and CD8+ blood T cells by week 6 at 0.1 to 3.0 mg/kg.

The table lists this clone with a count of one. Antigen: not known. Sequencing used immunoSEQ multiplex PCR; TCRdb keeps in-frame clones, though not all of them. The sample yields tens of thousands of clones, nearly 90% seen once. Germline V gene data show CDR1 as SGDLS and CDR2 as YYNGEE. V was cut by 2 bases and J by 9 bases, with 18 bases left in between. CDR3 size: 15 residues. The clonotype was recovered from an adult with an advanced solid tumor such as melanoma, head and neck, liver or kidney cancer. The gene calls are TRBV9 and TRBJ2-1; either TRBD1 or TRBD2 may supply D (5 bases each). The source was CD4+ or CD8+ T cells sorted from blood, collected in a trial of the OX40 agonist ivuxolimab. The CDR3 coding sequence is TGTGCCAGCAGCGTCGATCCGGTCGGGGCCGGTGAGCAGTTCTTC. Its translation: CASSVDPVGAGEQFF. The variable domain in full, completed from reference TRBV9 and TRBJ2-1, reads DSGVTQTPKHLITATGQRVTLRCSPRSGDLSVYWYQQSLDQGLQFLIQYYNGEERAKGNILERFSAQQFPDLHSELNLSSLELGDSALYFCASSVDPVGAGEQFFGPGTRLTVL.